These 8 T cell receptor beta chains were sequenced from one sample in a study of blood T cell repertoires in COVID-19. TCRdb's table, derived via immunoSEQ multiplex PCR, lists solely in-frame clones and lacks some. Here the sample spans roughly 140,000 clones, roughly 88% being singletons. Sequenced sample: peripheral blood. The receptor set was obtained from a woman aged 55-70 years with COVID-19, enrolled during active disease.

This clone was observed a handful of times. The rearrangement links TRBV5-4 to TRBJ2-1; TRBD2 agrees at 12 bases. CDR1 and CDR2 (germline): SGHNT, YYREEE (reference sequence). V shed 0 bases, J shed 4 bases, and the junction held 5 bases outside the gene matches. The CDR3 runs 17 residues. CDR3 bases: TGTGCCAGCAGCTTGGTAGGACTAGCGGGGAAATACAATGAGCAGTTCTTC. Encoded protein: CASSLVGLAGKYNEQFF.

The V call is TRBV19, the J call TRBJ2-7, with D perhaps TRBD1 (7 bases). The CDR3 loop spans 13 amino acids. Trimming took 3 bases from V and 3 from J, leaving 9 bases between them. Germline-derived CDR1 and CDR2 are LNHDA and SQIVND (reference sequence). The DNA of the CDR3 is TGTGCCAGTAGTATCAGGGGGGTCTACGAGCAGTACTTC. Its translation is CASSIRGVYEQYF.

The rearrangement joins TRBV7-2 to TRBJ2-7; the match to TRBD1 covers 8 bases. Germline assignment: CDR1 SGHTA and CDR2 FQGNSA. Losses at the gene ends were 4 bases for V and 3 bases for J; bases not matched to a gene: 11. The CDR3 covers 16 residues. CDR3 region: CASSYPGQGPIYEQYF. CDR3 DNA sequence: TGTGCCAGCAGCTACCCAGGACAGGGCCCAATCTACGAGCAGTACTTC.

V is TRBV7-2 and J is TRBJ1-5; D not certain. This CDR3 contains 14 residues. Per the germline V gene, CDR1 is SGHTA and CDR2 is FQGNSA. Trimming pared 1 base from V and 7 bases from J, leaving 11 bases between. CDR3 residues: CASSLEGGGQPQHF. In nucleotides, the CDR3 is TGTGCCAGCAGCTTAGAGGGTGGAGGGCAGCCCCAGCATTTT.

This clone has only a few counts. The rearrangement links TRBV7-3 to TRBJ1-1; 9 positions agree with TRBD1. In germline, CDR1 is SGHTA, CDR2 FQGTGA. This CDR3 has 16 residues. J was trimmed by 8 bases and V by 5 bases; bases with no gene match: 15. CDR3 nucleotide sequence: TGTGCCAGCAGCCCCCAACCGGGACAGGGAATAACCGAAGCTTTCTTT. As protein: CASSPQPGQGITEAFF. The full variable domain, rest sourced from reference TRBV7-3 and TRBJ1-1, is GAGVSQTPSNKVTEKGKYVELRCDPISGHTALYWYRQSLGQGPEFLIYFQGTGAADDSGLPNDRFFAVRPEGSVSTLKIQRTERGDSAVYLCASSPQPGQGITEAFFGQGTRLTVV.

This rearrangement joins TRBV5-4 to TRBJ1-3; D is possibly TRBD1 (6 bases). This CDR3 region has 15 residues. CDR1 and CDR2 from the germline V gene are SGHNT and YYREEE (reference sequence). V was pared by 4 bases and J by 7 bases, with 18 bases between. The CDR3 here is CASSRAGVPTNTIYF. CDR3 DNA sequence: TGTGCCAGCAGCCGGGCAGGGGTCCCGACCAACACCATATATTTT.

The chain has TRBV5-8 and TRBJ1-6; 8 nucleotides match TRBD1. The V and J ends lost 4 bases and 8 bases, in that order; junction bases with no gene match: 8. The CDR3 sequence is 15 residues long. Germline CDR1 SGHTS, CDR2 YDEGEE. Written as DNA, the CDR3 is TGTGCCAGCAGCACCGACAGGGGTCGTGATTCACCCCTCCACTTT. Its protein product is CASSTDRGRDSPLHF. Using reference TRBV5-8 and TRBJ1-6 for the parts outside the CDR3, the full variable domain is EAGVTQSPTHLIKTRGQQATLRCSPISGHTSVYWYQQALGLGLQFLLWYDEGEERNRGNFPPRFSGRQFPNYSSELNVNALELEDSALYLCASSTDRGRDSPLHFGNGTRLTVT.

This chain links TRBV2 with TRBJ1-4; 10 bases are a match to TRBD1. From germline, CDR1 is SNHLY and CDR2 FYNNEI. With V trimmed by 4 bases and J by 0 bases, 8 bases remained unmatched. The CDR3 spans 18 residues. The CDR3 here is CASSVTSGTGATNEKLFF. The DNA of the CDR3 is TGTGCCAGCAGTGTTACATCCGGGACAGGGGCAACTAATGAAAAACTGTTTTTT.